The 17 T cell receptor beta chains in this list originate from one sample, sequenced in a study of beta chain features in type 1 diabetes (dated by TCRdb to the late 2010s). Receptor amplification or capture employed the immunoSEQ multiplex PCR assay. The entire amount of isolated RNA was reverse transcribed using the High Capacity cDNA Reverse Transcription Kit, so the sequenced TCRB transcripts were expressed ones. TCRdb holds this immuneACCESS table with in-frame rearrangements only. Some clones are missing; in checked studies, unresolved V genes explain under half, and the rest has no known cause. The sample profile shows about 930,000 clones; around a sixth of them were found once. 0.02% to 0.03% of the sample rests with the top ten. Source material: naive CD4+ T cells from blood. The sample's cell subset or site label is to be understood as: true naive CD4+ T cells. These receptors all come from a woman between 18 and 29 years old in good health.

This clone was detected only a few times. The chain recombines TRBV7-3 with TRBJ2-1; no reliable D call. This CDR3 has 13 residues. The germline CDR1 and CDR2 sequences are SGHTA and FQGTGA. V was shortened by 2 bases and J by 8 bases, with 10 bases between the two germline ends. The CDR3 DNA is TGTGCCAGCAGCTTAGGTCGTTGGGATGAGCAGTTCTTC. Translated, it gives CASSLGRWDEQFF.

CDR3 nucleotide sequence: TGTGCCAGCAGTGAAACAGGGGGGAGGAGCTATGGCTACACCTTC. Amino acids: CASSETGGRSYGYTF. V and J are TRBV2 and TRBJ1-2; 8 bases are a match to TRBD1. The germline V gene has CDR1 SNHLY and CDR2 FYNNEI. CDR3 length equals 15 residues. With V trimmed by 2 bases and J by 4 bases, 6 bases remained unmatched.

The DNA for the CDR3 is TGTGCCAGTAGTTCGAAAAGCTCCTACAATGAGCAGTTCTTC. Amino acids: CASSSKSSYNEQFF. V is TRBV19 and J is TRBJ2-1; D not certain. The CDR3 consists of 14 residues. V was shortened by 5 bases and J by 0 bases, with 8 bases between the two germline ends. The germline gives CDR1 LNHDA, CDR2 SQIVND (reference sequence).

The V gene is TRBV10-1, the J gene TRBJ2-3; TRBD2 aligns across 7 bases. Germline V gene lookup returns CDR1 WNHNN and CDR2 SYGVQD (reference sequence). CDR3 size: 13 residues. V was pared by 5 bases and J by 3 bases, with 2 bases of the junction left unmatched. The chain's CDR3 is CASSRLATDTQYF. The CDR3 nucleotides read TGCGCCAGCAGTAGACTAGCTACAGATACGCAGTATTTT.

The CDR3 region has the DNA TGTGCCAGCTCACCACCGGGGAACCGGCAGGTGCAGTTCTTC. Its protein product is CASSPPGNRQVQFF. The chain combines TRBV18 with TRBJ2-1; the D is unclear. The CDR3 has 14 residues. Trimming left V 0 bases short and J 12 bases short, with 15 bases between. Germline-derived CDR1 and CDR2 are KGHSH and LQKENI.

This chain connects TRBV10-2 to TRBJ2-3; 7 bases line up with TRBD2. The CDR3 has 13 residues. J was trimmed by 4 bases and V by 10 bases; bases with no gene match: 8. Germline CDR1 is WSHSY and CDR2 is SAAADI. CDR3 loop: CATAAGDADTQYF. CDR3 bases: TGCGCCACTGCGGCGGGGGACGCAGATACGCAGTATTTT.

In DNA, the CDR3 is TGTGCCAGCAGCTTCCCTCCTAGGCGCACAGATACGCAGTATTTT. This translates into CASSFPPRRTDTQYF. The J gene is TRBJ2-3, the V gene TRBV7-2; D is ambiguous. The CDR3 extends over 15 amino acids. Between the trimmed V and J ends, which lost 3 bases and 1 base, there was a span of 11 bases. CDR1 SGHTA and CDR2 FQGNSA come from the germline V gene. The complete variable domain, with remaining parts taken from reference TRBV7-2 and TRBJ2-3, reads GAGVSQSPSNKVTEKGKDVELRCDPISGHTALYWYRQSLGQGLEFLIYFQGNSAPDKSGLPSDRFSAERTGGSVSTLTIQRTQQEDSAVYLCASSFPPRRTDTQYFGPGTRLTVL.

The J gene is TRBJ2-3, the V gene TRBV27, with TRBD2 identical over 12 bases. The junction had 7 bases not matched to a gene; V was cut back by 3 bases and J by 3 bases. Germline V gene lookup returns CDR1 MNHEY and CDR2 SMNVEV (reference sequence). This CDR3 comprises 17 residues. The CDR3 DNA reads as TGTGCCAGCAGTTTTCTAGCGGGAGGGCCGCTGACAGATACGCAGTATTTT. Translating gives CASSFLAGGPLTDTQYF.

The CDR3 sequence is CASSQSRGTSGSRVYEQYF. The CDR3 nucleotides are TGTGCCAGCAGCCAATCTCGCGGGACTAGCGGGAGTCGGGTCTACGAGCAGTACTTC. The chain couples TRBV4-2 to TRBJ2-7, with 14 positions matching TRBD2. The germline CDR1 and CDR2 sequences are LGHNA and YNFKEQ. The trim removed 2 bases at V and 3 bases at J, leaving 12 bases unmatched. This CDR3 spans 19 amino acids.

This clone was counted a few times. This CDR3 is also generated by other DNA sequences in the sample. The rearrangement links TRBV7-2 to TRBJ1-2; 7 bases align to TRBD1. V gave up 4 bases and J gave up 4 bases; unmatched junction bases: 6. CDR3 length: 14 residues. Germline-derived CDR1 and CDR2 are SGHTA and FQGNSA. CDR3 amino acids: CASSSGQGGYGYTF. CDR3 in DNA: TGTGCCAGCAGCTCAGGCCAGGGGGGCTATGGCTACACCTTC.

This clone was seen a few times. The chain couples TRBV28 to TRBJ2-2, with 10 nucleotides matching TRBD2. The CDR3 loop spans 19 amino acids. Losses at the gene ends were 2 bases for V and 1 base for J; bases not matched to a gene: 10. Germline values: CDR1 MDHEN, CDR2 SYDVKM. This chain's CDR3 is CASSLNSGRQSWNTGELFF. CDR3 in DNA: TGTGCCAGCAGTTTAAATAGCGGGAGGCAGTCCTGGAACACCGGGGAGCTGTTTTTT.

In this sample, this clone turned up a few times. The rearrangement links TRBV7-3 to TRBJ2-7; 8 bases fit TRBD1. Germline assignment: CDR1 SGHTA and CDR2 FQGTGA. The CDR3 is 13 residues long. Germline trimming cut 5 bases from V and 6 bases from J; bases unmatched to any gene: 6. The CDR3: CASSRTGSGEQYF. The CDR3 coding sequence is TGTGCCAGCAGCCGGACAGGGAGCGGCGAGCAGTACTTC.

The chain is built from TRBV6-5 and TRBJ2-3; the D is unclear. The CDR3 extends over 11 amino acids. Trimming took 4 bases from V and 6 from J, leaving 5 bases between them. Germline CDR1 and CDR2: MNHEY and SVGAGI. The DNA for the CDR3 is TGTGCCAGCAGTTGGATGGATACGCAGTATTTT. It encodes CASSWMDTQYF.

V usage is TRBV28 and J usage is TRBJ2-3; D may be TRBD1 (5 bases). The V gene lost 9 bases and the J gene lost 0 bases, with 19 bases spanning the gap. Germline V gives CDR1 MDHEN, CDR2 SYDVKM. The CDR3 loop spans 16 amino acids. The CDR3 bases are TGTGCCAGTGGGGCCGTAGAGGCCGGGAGCACAGATACGCAGTATTTT. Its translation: CASGAVEAGSTDTQYF.

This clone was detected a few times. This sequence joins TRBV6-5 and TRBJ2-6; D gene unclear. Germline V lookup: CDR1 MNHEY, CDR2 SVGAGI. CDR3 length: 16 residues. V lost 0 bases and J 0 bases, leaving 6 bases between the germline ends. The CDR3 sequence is CASSYSPSSGANVLTF. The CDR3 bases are TGTGCCAGCAGTTACTCCCCGAGCTCTGGGGCCAACGTCCTGACTTTC.

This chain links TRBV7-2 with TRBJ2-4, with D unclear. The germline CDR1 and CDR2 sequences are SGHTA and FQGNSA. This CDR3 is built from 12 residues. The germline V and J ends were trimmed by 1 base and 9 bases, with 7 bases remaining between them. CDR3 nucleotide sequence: TGTGCCAGCAGCTTAGACAGTGGCATTCAGTACTTC. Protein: CASSLDSGIQYF.

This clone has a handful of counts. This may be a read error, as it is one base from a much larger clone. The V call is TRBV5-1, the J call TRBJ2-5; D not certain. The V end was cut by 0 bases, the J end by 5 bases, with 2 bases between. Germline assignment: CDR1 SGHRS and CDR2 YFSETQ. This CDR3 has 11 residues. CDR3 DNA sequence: TGCGCCAGCAGCTTGGACGAGACCCAGTACTTC. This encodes CASSLDETQYF. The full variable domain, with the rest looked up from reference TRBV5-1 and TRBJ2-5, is KAGVTQTPRYLIKTRGQQVTLSCSPISGHRSVSWYQQTPGQGLQFLFEYFSETQRNKGNFPGRFSGRQFSNSRSEMNVSTLELGDSALYLCASSLDETQYFGPGTRLLVL.